The 13 T cell receptor beta chains reported below all come from one sample, sequenced in a study of radiation and T cells in renal cell carcinoma. The repertoire was sequenced with immunoSEQ multiplex PCR; TCRdb's copy has only in-frame clones and lacks some. The profile covers roughly 82,000 clones, with roughly 87% appearing a single time and nearly 6% taken by the ten largest. Time point: blood 4 weeks post-SBRT, at nephrectomy. Stated treatment: 15 Gy SBRT to primary tumor, nephrectomy 4 weeks later. The sample here was blood, taken from a patient whose treatment included radiotherapy and nephrectomy. Receptors were obtained from a woman aged 70-85 years with renal cell carcinoma.

The chain joins TRBV5-4 to TRBJ1-1; D possibly corresponds to TRBD1 (5 bases). Germline loops: CDR1 SGHNT, CDR2 YYREEE (reference sequence). Trimming left V 0 bases short and J 4 bases short, with 10 bases between. This CDR3 spans 14 amino acids. CDR3 in DNA: TGTGCCAGCAGCTTGGGGGGGTCGCGCACTGAAGCTTTCTTT. This translates into CASSLGGSRTEAFF.

The V and J genes are TRBV7-9 and TRBJ2-7; no reliable D call. In germline, CDR1 is SEHNR, CDR2 FQNEAQ (reference sequence). V lost 2 bases, J lost 6 bases, and 14 bases lay in between. The CDR3 contains 14 residues. Written as DNA, the CDR3 is TGTGCCAGCAGCTTATCGTATTCCCGGAGCGAGCAGTACTTC. It specifies CASSLSYSRSEQYF. The whole variable domain, remainder taken from reference TRBV7-9 and TRBJ2-7, is DTGVSQNPRHKITKRGQNVTFRCDPISEHNRLYWYRQTLGQGPEFLTYFQNEAQLEKSRLLSDRFSAERPKGSFSTLEIQRTEQGDSAMYLCASSLSYSRSEQYFGPGTRLTVT.

The chain carries TRBV11-3 and TRBJ2-1, with 8 positions matching TRBD2. CDR1 is SGHNT, CDR2 YENEEA, per germline. The ends lost 3 bases at V and 3 bases at J; junction bases unmatched: 4. This CDR3 spans 15 amino acids. The CDR3 nucleotides read TGTGCCAGCAGCTTCTCCGGGACTAGCTACAATGAGCAGTTCTTC. Translated, it gives CASSFSGTSYNEQFF.

This chain connects TRBV19 to TRBJ2-3; TRBD1 matches 8 bases. Germline V lookup: CDR1 LNHDA, CDR2 SQIVND (reference sequence). V dropped 9 bases and J dropped 2; count of bases not matched to a gene: 7. The CDR3 totals 14 residues. In DNA form, the CDR3 reads TGTGCCAGCAGTTGGACAGGGATCACAGATACGCAGTATTTT. Amino acids: CASSWTGITDTQYF. The whole variable domain, filled in from reference TRBV19 and TRBJ2-3, reads DGGITQSPKYLFRKEGQNVTLSCEQNLNHDAMYWYRQDPGQGLRLIYYSQIVNDFQKGDIAEGYSVSREKKESFPLTVTSAQKNPTAFYLCASSWTGITDTQYFGPGTRLTVL.

The rearrangement joins TRBV7-9 to TRBJ1-2; D is unclear. Germline V lookup: CDR1 SEHNR, CDR2 FQNEAQ (reference sequence). The CDR3 totals 11 residues. V was cut by 0 bases and J by 6 bases, with 2 bases left in between. The CDR3 DNA reads TGTGCCAGCAGCTTAGCGGATGGCTACACCTTC. Translating it yields CASSLADGYTF.

The chain joins TRBV19 to TRBJ2-7, with 10 bases lining up with TRBD1. Per the germline V gene, CDR1 is LNHDA and CDR2 is SQIVND (reference sequence). V was pared by 5 bases and J by 2 bases, with 9 bases of the junction left unmatched. The CDR3 spans 16 residues. The CDR3: CASSSGRDRGAYEQYF. Written as DNA, the CDR3 is TGTGCCAGTAGTTCGGGCCGGGACAGGGGTGCCTACGAGCAGTACTTC.

This chain joins TRBV5-1 and TRBJ1-1; D may be TRBD1 (5 bases). The V gene lost 0 bases and the J gene lost 0 bases, with 9 bases spanning the gap. CDR3 length: 15 residues. Per germline, CDR1 SGHRS and CDR2 YFSETQ. CDR3 residues: CASSLDLGVNTEAFF. The CDR3 DNA reads as TGCGCCAGCAGCTTGGATCTGGGGGTGAACACTGAAGCTTTCTTT.

The rearrangement links TRBV6-5 to TRBJ2-7; 8 positions agree with TRBD2. CDR1 is MNHEY and CDR2 is SVGAGI in the germline V gene. V gave up 4 bases and J gave up 0 bases; unmatched junction bases: 5. The CDR3 spans 15 residues. The CDR3 region has the DNA TGTGCCAGCAGTTCCTCCGGGACTAGCTCCTACGAGCAGTACTTC. Translating it yields CASSSSGTSSYEQYF.

V is TRBV7-2 and J is TRBJ1-6, with unresolved D. Germline loops: CDR1 SGHTA, CDR2 FQGNSA. V was clipped by 5 bases and J by 10 bases, with 9 bases between them. CDR3 length: 12 residues. CDR3 nucleotides: TGTGCCAGCAGCGAAACAGCCTCACCCCTCCACTTT. Amino acids: CASSETASPLHF. Based on the CDR3 plus reference TRBV7-2 and TRBJ1-6, the full variable domain is GAGVSQSPSNKVTEKGKDVELRCDPISGHTALYWYRQSLGQGLEFLIYFQGNSAPDKSGLPSDRFSAERTGGSVSTLTIQRTQQEDSAVYLCASSETASPLHFGNGTRLTVT.

On this clone itself: The same CDR3 also results from other DNA sequences found in this sample. This chain joins TRBV28 and TRBJ1-2; 8 bases match TRBD1. CDR3 length equals 11 residues. Germline CDR1 MDHEN, CDR2 SYDVKM. The ends lost 6 bases at V and 8 bases at J; junction bases unmatched: 2. CDR3 loop: CASSPGGGYTF. CDR3 nucleotides: TGTGCCAGCAGCCCAGGGGGCGGCTACACCTTC.

The chain employs TRBV5-1 and TRBJ2-7; D uncertain. V lost 5 bases to trimming and J lost 0 bases, with 12 bases between them. This CDR3 is built from 14 residues. Per the germline V gene, CDR1 is SGHRS and CDR2 is YFSETQ. The CDR3 coding sequence is TGCGCCAGCAGGACGGGCGGTGGCTCCTACGAGCAGTACTTC. Its translation is CASRTGGGSYEQYF.

The rearrangement joins TRBV5-1 to TRBJ2-4; D unresolved. CDR3 length equals 15 residues. Deletions cut 0 bases from V and 2 bases from J, with 9 bases between. CDR1 and CDR2 from the germline V gene are SGHRS and YFSETQ. The CDR3 protein is CASSLDWITKNIQYF. For the CDR3, the DNA is TGCGCCAGCAGCTTGGATTGGATAACCAAAAACATTCAGTACTTC.

The rearrangement joins TRBV9 to TRBJ2-6; no reliable D call. The V gene's germline CDR1 is SGDLS and CDR2 YYNGEE. Trimming removed 2 bases from V and 1 base from J, with 4 bases in between. The CDR3 loop spans 14 amino acids. CDR3 in amino acids: CASSVASGANVLTF. CDR3 nucleotides: TGTGCCAGCAGCGTGGCATCTGGGGCCAACGTCCTGACTTTC.